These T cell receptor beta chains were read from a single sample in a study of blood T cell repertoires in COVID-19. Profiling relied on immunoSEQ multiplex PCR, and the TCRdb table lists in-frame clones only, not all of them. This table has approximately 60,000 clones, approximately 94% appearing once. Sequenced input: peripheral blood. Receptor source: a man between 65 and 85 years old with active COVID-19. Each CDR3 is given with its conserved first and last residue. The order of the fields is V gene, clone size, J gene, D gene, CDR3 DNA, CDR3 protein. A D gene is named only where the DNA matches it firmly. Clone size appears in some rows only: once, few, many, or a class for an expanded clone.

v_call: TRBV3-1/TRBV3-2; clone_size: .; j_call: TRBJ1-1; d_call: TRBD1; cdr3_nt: TGTGCCAGCAGCCTTAACTTACAGGGGTCTGAAGCTTTCTTT; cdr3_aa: CASSLNLQGSEAFF
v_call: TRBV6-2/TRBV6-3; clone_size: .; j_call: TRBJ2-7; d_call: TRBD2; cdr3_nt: TGTGCCAGCAGCCGACTAGCGGGGGGACACGAGCAGTACTTC; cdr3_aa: CASSRLAGGHEQYF
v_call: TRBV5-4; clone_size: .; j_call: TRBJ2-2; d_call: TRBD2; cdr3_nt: TGTGCCAGCAGCTTGGACCCAGCGGGGGTACCTGGGACCGGGGAGCTGTTTTTT; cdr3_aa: CASSLDPAGVPGTGELFF
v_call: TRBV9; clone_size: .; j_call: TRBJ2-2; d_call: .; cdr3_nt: TGTGCCAGCAGCGTACGTAGCGGTAGGGGGAACACCGGGGAGCTGTTTTTT; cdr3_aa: CASSVRSGRGNTGELFF
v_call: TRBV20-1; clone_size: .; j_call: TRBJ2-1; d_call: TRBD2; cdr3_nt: TGCAGTGCTAGTGGGACTAAGGCGGCGTGGGGTTATGAGCAGTTCTTC; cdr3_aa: CSASGTKAAWGYEQFF
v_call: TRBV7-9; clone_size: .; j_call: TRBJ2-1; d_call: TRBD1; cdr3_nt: TGTGCCAGCAGCATCCAGGGGGTTGAGCAGTTCTTC; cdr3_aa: CASSIQGVEQFF
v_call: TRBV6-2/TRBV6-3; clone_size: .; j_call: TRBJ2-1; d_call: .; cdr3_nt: TGTGCCAGCAGTAGTCAAGAGGGGCAGTTCTTC; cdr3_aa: CASSSQEGQFF
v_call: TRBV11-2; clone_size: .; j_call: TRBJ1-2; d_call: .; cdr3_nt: TGTGCCAGCAGCTCCCGACCTGGGGAGCTTACAGGCTACACCTTC; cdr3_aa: CASSSRPGELTGYTF
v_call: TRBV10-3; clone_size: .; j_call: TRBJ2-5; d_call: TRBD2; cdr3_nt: TGTGCCATCAGTCCGACTAGCGTGGAGACCCAGTACTTC; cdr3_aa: CAISPTSVETQYF
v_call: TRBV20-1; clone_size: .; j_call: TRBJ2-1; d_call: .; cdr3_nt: TGCAGTGCTGAGCGTAACAATGAGCAGTTCTTC; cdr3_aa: CSAERNNEQFF
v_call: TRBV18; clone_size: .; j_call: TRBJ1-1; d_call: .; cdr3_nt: TGTGCCAGCTCAATTCCGGGTCTGAACACTGAAGCTTTCTTT; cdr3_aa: CASSIPGLNTEAFF
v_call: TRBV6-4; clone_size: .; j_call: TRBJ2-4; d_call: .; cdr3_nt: TGTGCCAGCAGTGACTCGAGAGTCATCATGAGGTCCGAACGTTTTTGGTTGGAAAACATTCAGTACTTC; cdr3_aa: CASSDSRVIMRSERFWLENIQYF
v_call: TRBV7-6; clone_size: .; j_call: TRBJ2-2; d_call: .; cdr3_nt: TGTGCCAGCAGCTTAGGAGGGGGATACACCGGGGAGCTGTTTTTT; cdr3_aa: CASSLGGGYTGELFF
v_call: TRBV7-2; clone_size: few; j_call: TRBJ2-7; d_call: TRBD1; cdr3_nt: TGTGCCAGCAGAACGACAGGGGGCTACGAGCAGTACTTC; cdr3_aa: CASRTTGGYEQYF
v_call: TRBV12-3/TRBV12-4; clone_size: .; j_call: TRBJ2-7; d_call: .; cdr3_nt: TGTGCCAGCAGCCGTCCTGGGCGGGGCGAGCAGTACTTC; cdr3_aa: CASSRPGRGEQYF
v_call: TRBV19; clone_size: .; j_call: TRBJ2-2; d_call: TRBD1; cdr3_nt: TGTGCCAGTAGTCCCGGGACAGGGGACACCGGGGAGCTGTTTTTT; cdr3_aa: CASSPGTGDTGELFF
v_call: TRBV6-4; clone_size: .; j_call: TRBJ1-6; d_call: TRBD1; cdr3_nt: TGTGCCAGCAGTGACTCGAGCAGGGGGCTCCTGGGTTCACCCCTCCACTTT; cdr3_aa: CASSDSSRGLLGSPLHF
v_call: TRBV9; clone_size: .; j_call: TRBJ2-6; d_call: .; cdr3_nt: TGTGCCAGCAGCGAACAGACGGTTATCTCTGGGGCCAACGTCCTGACTTTC; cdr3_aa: CASSEQTVISGANVLTF
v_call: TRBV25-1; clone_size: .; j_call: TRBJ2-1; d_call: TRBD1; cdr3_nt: TGTGCCAGCAGTGGCTGGGACAGGGACTTTGAGCAGTTCTTC; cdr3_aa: CASSGWDRDFEQFF
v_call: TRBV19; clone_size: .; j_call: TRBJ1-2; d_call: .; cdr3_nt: TGTGCCAGTAGAAGTGGCAGCGCTAACTATGGCTACACCTTC; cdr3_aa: CASRSGSANYGYTF
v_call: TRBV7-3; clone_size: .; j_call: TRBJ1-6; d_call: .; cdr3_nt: TGTGCCAGCAGCTTACAGGGGACCGATTCACCCCTCCACTTT; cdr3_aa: CASSLQGTDSPLHF
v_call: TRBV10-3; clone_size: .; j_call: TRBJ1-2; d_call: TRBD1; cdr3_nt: TGTGCCATCAGTGGAATTCCCGGGACAGGGGAGGGCTATGGCTACACCTTC; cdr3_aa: CAISGIPGTGEGYGYTF
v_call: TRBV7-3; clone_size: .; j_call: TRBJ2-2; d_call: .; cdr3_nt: TGTGCCAGCAGCTTAAGCCAGACTAACACCGGGGAGCTGTTTTTT; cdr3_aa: CASSLSQTNTGELFF
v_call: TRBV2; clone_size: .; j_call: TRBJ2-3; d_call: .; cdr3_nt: TGTGCCAGCAGTGGCAGGGTTAGCACAGATACGCAGTATTTT; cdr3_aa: CASSGRVSTDTQYF
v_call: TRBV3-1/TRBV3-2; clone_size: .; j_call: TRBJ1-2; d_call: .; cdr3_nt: TGTGCCAGCAGCCAAGGAGGCAGTGATTACTTCGGCTACACCTTC; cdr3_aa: CASSQGGSDYFGYTF
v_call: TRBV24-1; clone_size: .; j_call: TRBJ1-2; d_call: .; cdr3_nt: TGTGCCACCAGTGATTTCGACAGTAACTATGGCTACACCTTC; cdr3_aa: CATSDFDSNYGYTF
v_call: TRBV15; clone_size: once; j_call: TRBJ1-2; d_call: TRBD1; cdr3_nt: TGTGCCACCAGCGGGGGACAGGGGGCTCGGGGCTACACCTTC; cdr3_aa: CATSGGQGARGYTF
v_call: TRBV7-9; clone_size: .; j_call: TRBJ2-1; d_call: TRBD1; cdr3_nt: TGTGCCAGCAGCGTAGACCGACAGGGGGCTAGCTACAATGAGCAGTTCTTC; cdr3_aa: CASSVDRQGASYNEQFF
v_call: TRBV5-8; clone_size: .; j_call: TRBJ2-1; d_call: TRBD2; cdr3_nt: TGTGCCAGCAGCTTGGCCCTCACTAGCGGGGGGAACAATGAGCAGTTCTTC; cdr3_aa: CASSLALTSGGNNEQFF
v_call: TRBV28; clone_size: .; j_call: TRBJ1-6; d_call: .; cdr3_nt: TGTGCCAGCAGTCCCGGGTCGGGGGGTCGGTCACCCCTCCACTTT; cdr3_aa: CASSPGSGGRSPLHF
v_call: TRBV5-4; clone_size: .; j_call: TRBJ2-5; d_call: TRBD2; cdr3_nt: TGTGCCAGCAGCTCCAGCGGGGGCCAAGAGACCCAGTACTTC; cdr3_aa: CASSSSGGQETQYF
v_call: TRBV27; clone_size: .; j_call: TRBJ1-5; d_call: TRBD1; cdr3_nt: TGTGCCAGCAGTTTATCGCGGTACCCAGGGGGGTTGGGGCAGCCCCAGCATTTT; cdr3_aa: CASSLSRYPGGLGQPQHF
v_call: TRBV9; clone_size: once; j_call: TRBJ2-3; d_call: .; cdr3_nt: TGTGCCAGCAGCGCCAGGGGCCTACCTAGCACAGATACGCAGTATTTT; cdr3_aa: CASSARGLPSTDTQYF
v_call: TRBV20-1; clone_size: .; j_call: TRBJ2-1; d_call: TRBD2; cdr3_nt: TGCAGTGCTAGTCTAGCGGAATACAATGAGCAGTTCTTC; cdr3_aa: CSASLAEYNEQFF
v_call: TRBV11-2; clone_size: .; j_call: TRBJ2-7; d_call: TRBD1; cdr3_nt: TGTGCCAGCAGCTCCCCCGGGACAGTGAACCCCTACGAGCAGTACTTC; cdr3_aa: CASSSPGTVNPYEQYF
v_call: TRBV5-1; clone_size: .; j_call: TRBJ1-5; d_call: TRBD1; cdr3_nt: TGCGCCAGCAGCTTGGCCGGACAGGGTCGGGATCAGCCCCAGCATTTT; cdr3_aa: CASSLAGQGRDQPQHF
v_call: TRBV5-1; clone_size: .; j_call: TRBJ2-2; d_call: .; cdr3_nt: TGCGCCAGCAGACGGGACACCACCGGGGAGCTGTTTTTT; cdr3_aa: CASRRDTTGELFF
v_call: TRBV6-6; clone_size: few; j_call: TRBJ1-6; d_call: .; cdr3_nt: TGTGCCAGCTTGTCTCGACATAGTTCACCCCTCCACTTT; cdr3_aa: CASLSRHSSPLHF
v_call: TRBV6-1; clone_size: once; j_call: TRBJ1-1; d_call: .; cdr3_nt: TGTGCCAGCAGTGACCACAGGACTGAAGCTTTCTTT; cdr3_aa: CASSDHRTEAFF
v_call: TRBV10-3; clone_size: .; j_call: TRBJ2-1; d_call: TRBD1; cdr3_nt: TGTGCCATCAGTGGGTCCGGGACAGGTACCTACAATGAGCAGTTCTTC; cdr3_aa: CAISGSGTGTYNEQFF
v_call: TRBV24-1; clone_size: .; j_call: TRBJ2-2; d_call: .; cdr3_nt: TGTGCCACCAGTGATTTGCAGCAGGGTGGGAACACCGGGGAGCTGTTTTTT; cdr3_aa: CATSDLQQGGNTGELFF
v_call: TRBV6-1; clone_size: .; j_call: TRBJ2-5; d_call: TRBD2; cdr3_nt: TGTGCCAGCAGTGAAGCTAGCGGGGGAGAGACCCAGTACTTC; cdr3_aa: CASSEASGGETQYF
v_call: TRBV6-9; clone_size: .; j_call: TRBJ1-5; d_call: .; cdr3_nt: TGTGCCAGCAGTTATTCGAGGCTACCAACAACGCAGCCCCAGCATTTT; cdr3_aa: CASSYSRLPTTQPQHF
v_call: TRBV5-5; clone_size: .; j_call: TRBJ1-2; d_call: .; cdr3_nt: TGTGCCAGCAGCTTGGGGGGGCGCACCTATGGCTACACCTTC; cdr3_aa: CASSLGGRTYGYTF
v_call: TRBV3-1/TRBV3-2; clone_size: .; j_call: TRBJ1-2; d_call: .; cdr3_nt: TGTGCCAGCAGCTTACAGGGCCCCTATGGCTACACCTTC; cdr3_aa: CASSLQGPYGYTF
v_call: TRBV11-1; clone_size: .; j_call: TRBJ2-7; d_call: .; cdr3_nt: TGTGCCAGCAGCCAATCAGGGGTCGAGCAGTACTTC; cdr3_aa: CASSQSGVEQYF
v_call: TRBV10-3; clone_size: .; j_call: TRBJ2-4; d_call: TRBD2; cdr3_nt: TGTGCCACCGGGACTAGCGAAAACATTCAGTACTTC; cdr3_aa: CATGTSENIQYF
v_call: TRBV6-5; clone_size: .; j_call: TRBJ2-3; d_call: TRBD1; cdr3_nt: TGTGCCAGCAGTAGCGGGACAGGGGGCACAGATACGCAGTATTTT; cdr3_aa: CASSSGTGGTDTQYF
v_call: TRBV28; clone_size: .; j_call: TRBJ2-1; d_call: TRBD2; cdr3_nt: TGTGCCAGCAGCCACGGGGGGGCGACCTACAATGAGCAGTTCTTC; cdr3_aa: CASSHGGATYNEQFF
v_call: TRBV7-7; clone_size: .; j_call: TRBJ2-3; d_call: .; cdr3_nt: TGTGCTAGCAGCTTCGGGGGCACAGATACGCAGTATTTT; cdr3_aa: CASSFGGTDTQYF